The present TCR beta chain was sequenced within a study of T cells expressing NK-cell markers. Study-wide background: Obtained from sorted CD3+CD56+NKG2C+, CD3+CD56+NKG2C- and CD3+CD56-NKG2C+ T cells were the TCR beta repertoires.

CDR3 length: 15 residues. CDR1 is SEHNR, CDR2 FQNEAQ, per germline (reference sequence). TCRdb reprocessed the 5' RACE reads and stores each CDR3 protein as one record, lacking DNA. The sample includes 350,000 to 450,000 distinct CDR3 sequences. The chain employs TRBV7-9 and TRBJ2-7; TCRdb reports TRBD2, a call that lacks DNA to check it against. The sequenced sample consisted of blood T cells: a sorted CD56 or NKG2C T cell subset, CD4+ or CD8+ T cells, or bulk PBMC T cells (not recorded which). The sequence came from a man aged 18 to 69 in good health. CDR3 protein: CASSSAAGGPYEQYF.